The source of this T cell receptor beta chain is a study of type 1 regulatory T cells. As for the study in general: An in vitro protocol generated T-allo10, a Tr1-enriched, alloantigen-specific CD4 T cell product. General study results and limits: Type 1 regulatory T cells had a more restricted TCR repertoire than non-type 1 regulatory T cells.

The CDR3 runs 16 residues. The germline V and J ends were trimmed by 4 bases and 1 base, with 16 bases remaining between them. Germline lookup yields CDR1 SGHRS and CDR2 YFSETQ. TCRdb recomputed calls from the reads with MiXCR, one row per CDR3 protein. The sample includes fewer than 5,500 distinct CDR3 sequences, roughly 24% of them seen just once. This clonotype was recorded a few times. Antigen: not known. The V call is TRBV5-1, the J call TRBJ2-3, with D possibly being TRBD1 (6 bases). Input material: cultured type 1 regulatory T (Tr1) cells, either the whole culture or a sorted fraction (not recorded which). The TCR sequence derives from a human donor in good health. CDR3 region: CASSDSRGAGTDTQYF. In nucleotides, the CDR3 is TGCGCCAGCAGCGACAGCAGGGGTGCGGGCACAGATACGCAGTATTTT.